These 17 T cell receptor beta chains were all obtained from the same sample, sequenced in a study of identical twins. TCRdb passed the 5' RACE reads through MiXCR, listing each CDR3 protein once. The top ten hold more than 0.5% of the sample, which has about 480,000 distinct CDR3 sequences, over 12% seen once. The sample was also linked to a second study, of yellow fever vaccine responses in identical twins.

Sequencing was done on a sample of CD4+ T cells sorted from blood. Every receptor here comes from a woman aged 18-29 years in good health.

The J gene is TRBJ1-2, the V gene TRBV28, with TRBD1 matching 9 bases. The CDR3 has 13 amino acids. Germline assignment: CDR1 MDHEN and CDR2 SYDVKM. The J segment lost 8 bases and the V segment lost 5 bases, leaving 6 bases of the junction unmatched. This CDR3 reads CASSLQGARGYTF. The CDR3 region has the DNA TGTGCCAGCAGTCTACAGGGGGCGCGGGGCTACACCTTC.

This clonotype turned up a few times. The chain couples TRBV20-1 to TRBJ2-7, with D possibly matching TRBD1 (6 bases). Trimming cost V 6 bases and J 1 base, with 19 bases left between them. The CDR3 extends over 15 amino acids. Germline assignment: CDR1 DFQATT and CDR2 SNEGSKA (reference sequence). The CDR3 region has the DNA TGCAGTGCCAAGGACAGAACCTCTTTTTCCTACGAGCAGTACTTC. Translated, it gives CSAKDRTSFSYEQYF.

This clonotype showed up just a few times. This chain uses TRBV20-1 with TRBJ1-5; D is possibly TRBD1 (5 bases). Germline V gene sequence: CDR1 DFQATT, CDR2 SNEGSKA (reference sequence). There are 13 residues in the CDR3. Trimming left V 4 bases short and J 4 bases short, with 11 bases between. Here the CDR3 DNA reads TGCAGTGCTACATGGGACGTGAATCAGCCCCAGCATTTT. The encoded protein is CSATWDVNQPQHF.

The chain carries TRBV15 and TRBJ2-3, with 11 bases aligning to TRBD2. CDR1 LNHNV and CDR2 YYDKDF come from the germline V gene (reference sequence). CDR3 size: 17 residues. Trimming took 1 base from V and 4 from J; bases not matched to a gene: 7. The chain's CDR3 is CATSRAPLAGVADTQYF. The CDR3 DNA reads as TGTGCCACCAGCAGAGCCCCACTAGCGGGGGTGGCAGATACGCAGTATTTT.

The rearrangement links TRBV4-2 to TRBJ2-2; D gene uncertain. V was trimmed by 1 base and J by 0 bases, leaving 9 bases between them. This CDR3 comprises 16 residues. CDR1 and CDR2 from the germline V gene are LGHNA and YNFKEQ. CDR3: CASSQGPITNTGELFF. The CDR3 DNA reads as TGTGCCAGCAGCCAAGGCCCGATAACGAACACCGGGGAGCTGTTTTTT.

The J gene is TRBJ2-2, the V gene TRBV6-1, with D perhaps matching TRBD2 (5 bases). There are 17 residues in the CDR3. CDR1 and CDR2 from the germline V gene are MNHNS and SASEGT. V lost 6 bases, J lost 4 bases, and 21 bases lay in between. The CDR3 DNA follows: TGTGCCAGCAGACATTCAGGACCCCTCGAGGGCACCGGGGAGCTGTTTTTT. Its protein is CASRHSGPLEGTGELFF.

This clonotype has only a few counts. A read error may produce the germline difference seen at one junction end. The chain combines TRBV3-1 with TRBJ2-4, with 7 nucleotides matching TRBD1. The length of the CDR3 is 13 residues. CDR1 and CDR2 (germline): LGHDT, YNNKEL (reference sequence). The CDR3: CASSPRLQTGSDF. The CDR3 region has the DNA TGTGCCAGCAGCCCTCGCCTACAGACAGGGTCGGACTTC.

The J gene is TRBJ2-7, the V gene TRBV20-1; D is tentatively TRBD1 or TRBD2 (5 bases each). CDR1 and CDR2 from the germline V gene are DFQATT and SNEGSKA (reference sequence). This CDR3 is built from 15 residues. Trimming took off 3 bases at V and 3 bases at J, with 18 bases between the two ends. Written as DNA, the CDR3 is TGCAGTGCTAGGAGGGACGGGCCGAGCCTCTACGAGCAGTACTTC. Translation: CSARRDGPSLYEQYF.

This clonotype appeared a few times. The V call is TRBV5-1, the J call TRBJ2-2; D ambiguous. CDR1 SGHRS and CDR2 YFSETQ come from the germline V gene. Trimming took off 4 bases at V and 1 base at J, with 8 bases between the two ends. The CDR3 covers 14 residues. CDR3 in DNA: TGCGCCAGCAGCGGAATAGGGAACACCGGGGAGCTGTTTTTT. This encodes CASSGIGNTGELFF.

The V call is TRBV29-1, the J call TRBJ2-5; a weak D match, TRBD2 (5 bases). Germline lookup yields CDR1 SQVTM and CDR2 ANQGSEA. The CDR3 spans 13 residues. V dropped 2 bases and J dropped 10 bases, with 17 bases sitting between them. The CDR3 coding sequence is TGCAGCGTTGAATTATACCTGCCGGAGGTCCAGTACTTC. Protein sequence: CSVELYLPEVQYF. Together with reference TRBV29-1 and TRBJ2-5, the CDR3 gives the full variable domain: SAVISQKPSRDICQRGTSLTIQCQVDSQVTMMFWYRQQPGQSLTLIATANQGSEATYESGFVIDKFPISRPNLTFSTLTVSNMSPEDSSIYLCSVELYLPEVQYFGPGTRLLVL.

The chain links TRBV4-3 to TRBJ2-3, with 8 positions matching TRBD1. Trimming removed 0 bases from V and 7 bases from J; junction bases left unmatched: 9. This CDR3 is built from 16 residues. Germline V CDR1 and CDR2: LGHNA, YSLEER. The CDR3 sequence: CASSQDLAGGEYTQYF. The CDR3 DNA reads as TGCGCCAGCAGCCAAGATTTGGCAGGGGGCGAGTATACGCAGTATTTT.

The chain is built from TRBV6-5 and TRBJ2-7; D is perhaps TRBD2 (5 bases). Germline V gene lookup returns CDR1 MNHEY and CDR2 SVGAGI. This CDR3 region has 11 residues. The ends were cut back, 2 bases at V and 6 bases at J, with 5 bases in the middle. Here the CDR3 reads CASSYEGEQYF. The CDR3 nucleotides read TGTGCCAGCAGTTACGAGGGCGAGCAGTACTTC.

The chain uses TRBV12-3 or TRBV12-4 and TRBJ2-2; D gene unclear. The CDR3 has 12 residues. V was trimmed by 8 bases and J by 6 bases, leaving 10 bases between them. CDR3 sequence reads: CASGSGPGELFF. In DNA, the CDR3 is TGTGCCAGCGGTAGTGGTCCCGGGGAGCTGTTTTTT.

This clonotype showed up just a few times. The V gene is TRBV9, the J gene TRBJ2-1; D unclear. V was trimmed by 0 bases and J by 0 bases, leaving 10 bases between them. In germline, CDR1 is SGDLS, CDR2 YYNGEE. There are 16 residues in the CDR3. Here the CDR3 DNA reads TGTGCCAGCAGCGTAGGGACGGCGAGCTCCTACAATGAGCAGTTCTTC. This codes for CASSVGTASSYNEQFF.

This clonotype was counted between two and nine times. CDR3 in DNA: TGCAGTGCCACGACTGGAGATACGCAGTATTTT. This sequence encodes CSATTGDTQYF. The V and J genes are TRBV20-1 and TRBJ2-3, with D hard to call. The CDR3 loop spans 11 amino acids. CDR1 and CDR2 (germline): DFQATT, SNEGSKA (reference sequence). V lost 6 bases and J 5 bases, leaving 9 bases between the germline ends.

There are a few counts of this clonotype. The V call is TRBV10-2, the J call TRBJ1-2; weak D call: TRBD1 (6 bases). The V and J ends lost 6 bases and 2 bases respectively, with 7 bases between them. Germline V lookup: CDR1 WSHSY, CDR2 SAAADI. CDR3 length: 12 residues. The CDR3 DNA reads as TGCGCCAGCAGAACAGGGAACTATGGCTACACCTTC. Its translation: CASRTGNYGYTF.

The CDR3 reads CASSSPGLVATDTQYF. CDR3 DNA: TGTGCCAGCAGTTCTCCTGGACTAGTGGCCACAGATACGCAGTATTTT. V gene TRBV28 combines with J gene TRBJ2-3, with 7 positions matching TRBD2. The germline gives CDR1 MDHEN, CDR2 SYDVKM. This CDR3 contains 16 residues. V trimming: 4 bases; J trimming: 2 bases; junction bases outside the gene matches: 9.